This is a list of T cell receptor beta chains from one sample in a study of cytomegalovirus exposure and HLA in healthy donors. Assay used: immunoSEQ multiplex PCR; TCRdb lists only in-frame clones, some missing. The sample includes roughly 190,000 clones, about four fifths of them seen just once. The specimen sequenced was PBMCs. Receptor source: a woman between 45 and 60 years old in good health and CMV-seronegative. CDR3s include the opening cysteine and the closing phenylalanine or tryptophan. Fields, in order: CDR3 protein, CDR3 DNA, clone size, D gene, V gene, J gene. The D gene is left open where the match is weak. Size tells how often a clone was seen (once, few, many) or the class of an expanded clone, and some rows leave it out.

CASSRYRTGDYAFF,TGTGCCAGCAGCCGATATCGGACAGGGGACTACGCTTTCTTT,few,TRBD1,TRBV27,TRBJ1-1
CASSLDPQEQFF,TGCGCCAGCAGCTTGGATCCCCAAGAGCAGTTCTTC,.,.,TRBV5-1,TRBJ2-1
CASSLQGRAEAFF,TGTGCCAGCAGCCTCCAAGGCAGGGCTGAAGCTTTCTTT,.,.,TRBV5-4,TRBJ1-1
CASSPRRGENTEAFF,TGTGCCAGCAGCCCGCGGAGGGGAGAGAACACTGAAGCTTTCTTT,.,.,TRBV11-2,TRBJ1-1
CASSLGGGGRGTGELFF,TGTGCCAGCAGCTTAGGTGGGGGCGGGAGAGGCACCGGGGAGCTGTTTTTT,.,.,TRBV7-2,TRBJ2-2
CASKARSGNEKLFF,TGTGCCAGCAAAGCCCGAAGCGGGAATGAAAAACTGTTTTTT,.,.,TRBV6-1,TRBJ1-4
CASSPWTDSYEQYF,TGCGCCAGCAGCCCGTGGACTGATTCCTACGAGCAGTACTTC,.,.,TRBV5-1,TRBJ2-7
CASSRGSEETQYF,TGTGCCAGCAGCCGCGGGAGCGAAGAGACCCAGTACTTC,.,TRBD2,TRBV13,TRBJ2-5
CASSLTGWDRNTIYF,TGTGCCAGCAGTTTAACGGGGTGGGATAGAAACACCATATATTTT,.,.,TRBV28,TRBJ1-3
CASSQDTRTYEQYF,TGCGCCAGCAGCCAAGATACCAGAACCTACGAGCAGTACTTC,.,.,TRBV4-1,TRBJ2-7
CASSSPITDTQYF,TGCGCCAGCAGCTCTCCTATCACAGATACGCAGTATTTT,.,.,TRBV5-1,TRBJ2-3
CASSIVGGGVAKNIQYF,TGTGCCAGTAGTATAGTGGGCGGGGGGGTAGCCAAAAACATTCAGTACTTC,.,TRBD2,TRBV19,TRBJ2-4
CASMIAGVRTDTQYF,TGTGCCAGCATGATAGCGGGAGTAAGGACAGATACGCAGTATTTT,.,TRBD2,TRBV2,TRBJ2-3
CASSVRGERGRDEQFF,TGTGCCAGCAGCGTAAGGGGCGAGCGGGGGCGGGATGAGCAGTTCTTC,.,TRBD2,TRBV9,TRBJ2-1
CASSFGTGINYGYTF,TGTGCCAGCAGTTTCGGGACAGGGATAAACTATGGCTACACCTTC,.,TRBD1,TRBV28,TRBJ1-2